This T cell receptor (beta chain) was recovered during a study of cytomegalovirus exposure and HLA in healthy donors. Comments on this clone: The antigen is not known.

General observations from the study: According to the study, around 150 TCR beta chains were cytomegalovirus-associated. Later on, a genetic analysis was performed. It linked a missense variant in DCLRE1C with V- and J-gene trimming of TCR beta.

The study ran its PCR with 60 Vbeta and 13 Jbeta primers. Sequencing used immunoSEQ multiplex PCR; TCRdb keeps in-frame clones, though not all of them. This sample has about 150,000 clones, with 75% to 90% found just once. Sequencing was performed on PBMCs. The TCR originated in a woman in her late teens or twenties in good health and CMV-seronegative.

In DNA form, the CDR3 reads TGTGCCAGCAGTCAGGACAGGGAAAACTATGGCTACACCTTC. Translating gives CASSQDRENYGYTF. The genes are TRBV28 and TRBJ1-2; 8 nucleotides agree with TRBD1. In germline, CDR1 is MDHEN, CDR2 SYDVKM. The J segment lost 2 bases and the V segment lost 5 bases, leaving 4 bases of the junction unmatched. The CDR3 runs 14 residues.